This T cell receptor (beta chain) was found in a study of post-analysis software for immune sequencing data. This clonotype was recorded a few times. What it binds is not known. The CDR3 runs to 16 residues. V shed 5 bases, J shed 1 base, and the junction held 7 bases outside the gene matches. CDR1 and CDR2 (germline): PRHDT, FYEKMQ (reference sequence). The study, taken as a whole, reports: Normalized Chao1 diversity was significantly lower in multiple sclerosis patients than in controls. About five TRBV segments occurring more often in patients than controls included TRBV5-6, TRBV5-1 and TRBV20-1.

TCR beta cDNA libraries had unique molecular identifiers. TCRdb re-derived calls from the PCR reads in MiXCR, one entry per CDR3 protein. The data show about 430,000 distinct CDR3 sequences, about 39% seen once. This sequence was found in a girl aged 2 to 10 with multiple sclerosis. Source material: blood. The J gene is TRBJ2-3, the V gene TRBV13, with 9 bases identical to TRBD1. The CDR3 reads CASSEMTGGGTDTQYF. Here the CDR3 DNA reads TGTGCCAGCAGCGAAATGACAGGGGGAGGCACAGATACGCAGTATTTT.